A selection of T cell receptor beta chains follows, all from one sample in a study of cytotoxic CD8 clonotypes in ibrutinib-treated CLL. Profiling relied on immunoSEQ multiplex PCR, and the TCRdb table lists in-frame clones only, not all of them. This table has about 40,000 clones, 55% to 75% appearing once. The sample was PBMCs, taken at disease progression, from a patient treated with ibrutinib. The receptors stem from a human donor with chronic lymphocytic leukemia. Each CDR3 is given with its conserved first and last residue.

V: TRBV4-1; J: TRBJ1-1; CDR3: CASSQDPGTGFAEAFF
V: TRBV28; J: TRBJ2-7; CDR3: CASTLSSYEQYF
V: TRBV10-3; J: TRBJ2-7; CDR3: CAISSQAGVAYEQYF
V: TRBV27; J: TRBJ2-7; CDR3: CASSRAGGNFYEQYF
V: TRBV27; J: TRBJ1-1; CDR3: CASSWLPPGRGFTEAFF
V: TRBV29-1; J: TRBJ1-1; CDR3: CSARTGPPGTEAFF
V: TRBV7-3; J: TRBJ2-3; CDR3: CASSLSGPSTDTQYF
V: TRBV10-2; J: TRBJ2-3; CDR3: CASTSGLAGGDTQYF
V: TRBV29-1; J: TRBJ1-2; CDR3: CSVEGGLNYGYTF
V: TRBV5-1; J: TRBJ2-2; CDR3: CASSLVRGRASGELFF
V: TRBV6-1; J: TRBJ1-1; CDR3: CASSEATGLGTEAFF
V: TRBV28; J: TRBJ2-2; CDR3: CASRLPALNTGELFF
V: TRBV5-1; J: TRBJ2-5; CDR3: CASSLTSGGETQYF
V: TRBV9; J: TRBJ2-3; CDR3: CASGRGDTQYF
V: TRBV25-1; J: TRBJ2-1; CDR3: CASRDRLGPEQFF